Listed below are T cell receptor beta chains from one sample, sequenced in a study of blood T cell repertoires in COVID-19. Measured with immunoSEQ multiplex PCR; TCRdb has only the in-frame clones, and not every one. This table holds about 150,000 clones, almost 85% found once. The sequencing sample was made of PBMCs or T cells enriched from blood (not recorded which). The receptors were gathered from a woman aged 45-59 years with acute COVID-19. CDR3s include the opening cysteine and the closing phenylalanine or tryptophan. The D gene is left open where the match is weak. Size tells how often a clone was seen (once, few, many) or the class of an expanded clone, and some rows leave it out.

j_call: TRBJ2-1
d_call: -
clone_size: -
v_call: TRBV9
cdr3_nt: TGTGCCAGCGGGCGGGGAGACTCCTACAATGAGCAGTTCTTC
cdr3_aa: CASGRGDSYNEQFF

j_call: TRBJ2-5
d_call: TRBD1
clone_size: -
v_call: TRBV5-1
cdr3_nt: TGCGCCAGCAGCGAAGGAGGACAGGGCAAAGAGACCCAGTACTTC
cdr3_aa: CASSEGGQGKETQYF

j_call: TRBJ1-4
d_call: -
clone_size: -
v_call: TRBV9
cdr3_nt: TGTGCCAGCAGCGTAGGTGGGACTGATGAAAAACTGTTTTTT
cdr3_aa: CASSVGGTDEKLFF

j_call: TRBJ2-4
d_call: -
clone_size: -
v_call: TRBV4-1
cdr3_nt: TGCGCCAGCAGCCCGTCGGGGGGCCGGGAAAACATTCAGTACTTC
cdr3_aa: CASSPSGGRENIQYF

j_call: TRBJ2-7
d_call: TRBD1
clone_size: -
v_call: TRBV7-2
cdr3_nt: TGTGCCAGCAGCTCCCGGGACAGCGGCTCCTACGAGCAGTACTTC
cdr3_aa: CASSSRDSGSYEQYF

j_call: TRBJ2-7
d_call: -
clone_size: -
v_call: TRBV11-2
cdr3_nt: TGTGCCAGCAGCTTAGATCTCGGAGACGAGCAGTACTTC
cdr3_aa: CASSLDLGDEQYF

j_call: TRBJ1-5
d_call: -
clone_size: -
v_call: TRBV6-2/TRBV6-3
cdr3_nt: TGTGCCAGCAGTTACATTGGGGGCGGGAGCAATCAGCCCCAGCATTTT
cdr3_aa: CASSYIGGGSNQPQHF

j_call: TRBJ2-3
d_call: TRBD2
clone_size: -
v_call: TRBV4-1
cdr3_nt: TGCGCCAGCAGCGTCAGAATGGCGGGAGGGTCCATGAATACGCAGTATTTT
cdr3_aa: CASSVRMAGGSMNTQYF

j_call: TRBJ2-3
d_call: TRBD1
clone_size: few
v_call: TRBV18
cdr3_nt: TGTGCCAGCTCACCCGCCTTCGGACAGGGGACCACAGATACGCAGTATTTT
cdr3_aa: CASSPAFGQGTTDTQYF

j_call: TRBJ2-7
d_call: TRBD2
clone_size: -
v_call: TRBV3-1/TRBV3-2
cdr3_nt: TGTGCCAGCAGCCAACCCCTTGGTGTCGGGGGCGGGCTAGCGGGAGACGAGCAGTACTTC
cdr3_aa: CASSQPLGVGGGLAGDEQYF

j_call: TRBJ1-1
d_call: -
clone_size: few
v_call: TRBV29-1
cdr3_nt: TGCAGCGTTGACGCAGTCCGCACTGAAGCTTTCTTT
cdr3_aa: CSVDAVRTEAFF

j_call: TRBJ2-1
d_call: -
clone_size: -
v_call: TRBV9
cdr3_nt: TGTGCCAGCAGCGTAGCGGTGGGAGGAATCTACAATGAGCAGTTCTTC
cdr3_aa: CASSVAVGGIYNEQFF

j_call: TRBJ2-1
d_call: -
clone_size: few
v_call: TRBV13
cdr3_nt: TGTGCCAGCAGCTTAGGCCGGGGGTTGAATGAGCAGTTCTTC
cdr3_aa: CASSLGRGLNEQFF

j_call: TRBJ2-5
d_call: TRBD1
clone_size: -
v_call: TRBV5-1
cdr3_nt: TGCGCCAGCAGCTTGGCCCCGACAGGGGGTGAGACCCAGTACTTC
cdr3_aa: CASSLAPTGGETQYF

j_call: TRBJ2-6
d_call: TRBD1
clone_size: -
v_call: TRBV5-1
cdr3_nt: TGCGCCAGCAGCTTGGGACAGGGGGCAGGGTCTGGGGCCAACGTCCTGACTTTC
cdr3_aa: CASSLGQGAGSGANVLTF

j_call: TRBJ1-1
d_call: -
clone_size: -
v_call: TRBV24-1
cdr3_nt: TGTGCCACCAGTGATTCCATCAGGGCTTTCTTT
cdr3_aa: CATSDSIRAFF

j_call: TRBJ2-7
d_call: TRBD2
clone_size: -
v_call: TRBV7-3
cdr3_nt: TGTGCCAGCAGCTTATCCCTAGCGGGATCTGAGCAGTACTTC
cdr3_aa: CASSLSLAGSEQYF

j_call: TRBJ2-5
d_call: -
clone_size: -
v_call: TRBV5-8
cdr3_nt: TGTGCCAGCAGCTCCGCGACAGGGATGGGGGGAGAGACCCAGTACTTC
cdr3_aa: CASSSATGMGGETQYF

j_call: TRBJ1-1
d_call: TRBD1
clone_size: -
v_call: TRBV19
cdr3_nt: TGTGCCAGTAGTATCGACAGGGGGAACACTGAAGCTTTCTTT
cdr3_aa: CASSIDRGNTEAFF

j_call: TRBJ2-1
d_call: TRBD2
clone_size: -
v_call: TRBV14
cdr3_nt: TGTGCCAGCAGCTTGACTAGCGGGCTACACAATGAGCAGTTCTTC
cdr3_aa: CASSLTSGLHNEQFF

j_call: TRBJ2-1
d_call: TRBD1
clone_size: -
v_call: TRBV29-1
cdr3_nt: TGCAGCGTCAGGACAGGGAGTAATGAGCAGTTCTTC
cdr3_aa: CSVRTGSNEQFF

j_call: TRBJ2-3
d_call: -
clone_size: -
v_call: TRBV4-2
cdr3_nt: TGTGCCAGCAGCCAAGTACAGGCTAGCACAGATACGCAGTATTTT
cdr3_aa: CASSQVQASTDTQYF

j_call: TRBJ2-7
d_call: -
clone_size: -
v_call: TRBV27
cdr3_nt: TGTGCCAGCAGTTTATCGGTCCTAGGTTTGGCCGAGCAGTACTTC
cdr3_aa: CASSLSVLGLAEQYF

j_call: TRBJ1-1
d_call: -
clone_size: -
v_call: TRBV18
cdr3_nt: TGTGCCAGCTCACCAGGTTTGGAGTTGAACACTGAAGCTTTCTTT
cdr3_aa: CASSPGLELNTEAFF

j_call: TRBJ1-4
d_call: -
clone_size: -
v_call: TRBV12-3/TRBV12-4
cdr3_nt: TGTGCCAGCAGGAGGCCGGGGGAAAAACTGTTTTTT
cdr3_aa: CASRRPGEKLFF

j_call: TRBJ2-3
d_call: -
clone_size: -
v_call: TRBV24-1
cdr3_nt: TGTGCCACCAGTGATCCGCCGGAGGGTACAGATACGCAGTATTTT
cdr3_aa: CATSDPPEGTDTQYF

j_call: TRBJ2-1
d_call: -
clone_size: once
v_call: TRBV19
cdr3_nt: TGTGCCAGTAGTATCGGCCGGAGAGGCTCCTACAATGAGCAGTTCTTC
cdr3_aa: CASSIGRRGSYNEQFF

j_call: TRBJ2-5
d_call: TRBD1
clone_size: -
v_call: TRBV7-7
cdr3_nt: TGTGCCAGCAGCTTAGGGACAGGGGGGCCAGAGACCCAGTACTTC
cdr3_aa: CASSLGTGGPETQYF

j_call: TRBJ2-7
d_call: TRBD2
clone_size: once
v_call: TRBV3-1/TRBV3-2
cdr3_nt: TGTGCCAGCAGCTTCGGACTAGCGGGATCCTACGAGCAGTACTTC
cdr3_aa: CASSFGLAGSYEQYF

j_call: TRBJ2-7
d_call: TRBD2
clone_size: -
v_call: TRBV5-5
cdr3_nt: TGTGCCAGCAGTTGGCTAGCGGGAGGGTACGAGCAGTACTTC
cdr3_aa: CASSWLAGGYEQYF

j_call: TRBJ1-4
d_call: TRBD1
clone_size: -
v_call: TRBV19
cdr3_nt: TGTGCCAGTAGTACTTCGGGACAGACTAATGAAAAACTGTTTTTT
cdr3_aa: CASSTSGQTNEKLFF

j_call: TRBJ1-6
d_call: -
clone_size: -
v_call: TRBV14
cdr3_nt: TGTGCCAGCAGCCAAGGAACAGAAAAGAATTCACCCCTCCACTTT
cdr3_aa: CASSQGTEKNSPLHF

j_call: TRBJ2-1
d_call: TRBD2
clone_size: -
v_call: TRBV5-4
cdr3_nt: TGTGCCAGCAGCTTGGTAGGTAGCGGGAGTAGAAATGAGCAGTTCTTC
cdr3_aa: CASSLVGSGSRNEQFF

j_call: TRBJ2-3
d_call: TRBD1
clone_size: once
v_call: TRBV24-1
cdr3_nt: TGTGCCACCAGTGACCCGACAGGGGGGATCAGGGGTACGCAGTATTTT
cdr3_aa: CATSDPTGGIRGTQYF

j_call: TRBJ1-2
d_call: -
clone_size: -
v_call: TRBV9
cdr3_nt: TGTGCCAGCAGCGTAGCCCCAGGGGTTAACTATGGCTACACCTTC
cdr3_aa: CASSVAPGVNYGYTF

j_call: TRBJ1-2
d_call: -
clone_size: -
v_call: TRBV5-1
cdr3_nt: TGCGCCAGCAGCTTGAGCCAGGACTATGGCTACACCTTC
cdr3_aa: CASSLSQDYGYTF

j_call: TRBJ1-4
d_call: -
clone_size: -
v_call: TRBV11-3
cdr3_nt: TGTGCCAGCAGCTCACGTCCGGGATCACTTCGGGAAAAACTGTTTTTT
cdr3_aa: CASSSRPGSLREKLFF

j_call: TRBJ1-4
d_call: TRBD1
clone_size: -
v_call: TRBV3-1/TRBV3-2
cdr3_nt: TGTGCCAGCAGCCAGACCACAGGGGGTGGTAATGAAAAACTGTTTTTT
cdr3_aa: CASSQTTGGGNEKLFF

j_call: TRBJ2-7
d_call: -
clone_size: -
v_call: TRBV24-1
cdr3_nt: TGTGCCACCAGTGATCAGGGCTCTATTCGGCAGTACTTC
cdr3_aa: CATSDQGSIRQYF

j_call: TRBJ1-1
d_call: -
clone_size: few
v_call: TRBV12-3/TRBV12-4
cdr3_nt: TGTGCCAGCAGTTCCGACACGAACACTGAAGCTTTCTTT
cdr3_aa: CASSSDTNTEAFF

j_call: TRBJ1-3
d_call: TRBD1
clone_size: -
v_call: TRBV4-2
cdr3_nt: TGTGCCAGCAGCCGGGACAGGGGATACTCTGGAAACACCATATATTTT
cdr3_aa: CASSRDRGYSGNTIYF

j_call: TRBJ1-5
d_call: -
clone_size: many
v_call: TRBV6-1
cdr3_nt: TGTGCCAGCAGTGAATACGGGGGGCTGGGCAATCAGCCCCAGCATTTT
cdr3_aa: CASSEYGGLGNQPQHF

j_call: TRBJ1-2
d_call: TRBD1
clone_size: -
v_call: TRBV28
cdr3_nt: TGTGCCAGCAGCTCCGGACAGGGACCGTTTGGCTACACCTTC
cdr3_aa: CASSSGQGPFGYTF

j_call: TRBJ1-6
d_call: TRBD1
clone_size: -
v_call: TRBV7-2
cdr3_nt: TGTGCCAGCAGCTTATGGGGACAGGGGAATAATTCACCCCTCCACTTT
cdr3_aa: CASSLWGQGNNSPLHF

j_call: TRBJ1-6
d_call: -
clone_size: -
v_call: TRBV3-1/TRBV3-2
cdr3_nt: TGTGCCAGCAGCCAAGAAGATCGGGGAGTTCTACCTTTTAATTCACCCCTCCACTTT
cdr3_aa: CASSQEDRGVLPFNSPLHF

j_call: TRBJ2-3
d_call: -
clone_size: -
v_call: TRBV6-1
cdr3_nt: TGTGCCAGCAGTGAACGCGGCACCCTCCCTCATTTT
cdr3_aa: CASSERGTLPHF

j_call: TRBJ2-1
d_call: -
clone_size: -
v_call: TRBV20-1
cdr3_nt: TGCAGTGCTAGTAAACTAGAGGGTTACAATGAGCAGTTCTTC
cdr3_aa: CSASKLEGYNEQFF

j_call: TRBJ2-1
d_call: TRBD2
clone_size: -
v_call: TRBV29-1
cdr3_nt: TGCAGCGGGGGACTAGCGGTTACCAATGAGCAGTTCTTC
cdr3_aa: CSGGLAVTNEQFF

j_call: TRBJ1-1
d_call: TRBD1
clone_size: -
v_call: TRBV19
cdr3_nt: TGTGCCAGTAGTATCCAGGGGGCTATGAACACTGAAGCTTTCTTT
cdr3_aa: CASSIQGAMNTEAFF

j_call: TRBJ1-5
d_call: -
clone_size: -
v_call: TRBV2
cdr3_nt: TGTGCCAGCAGTGCCGACTTCGAACAGCCCCAGCATTTT
cdr3_aa: CASSADFEQPQHF

j_call: TRBJ1-4
d_call: TRBD1
clone_size: -
v_call: TRBV3-1/TRBV3-2
cdr3_nt: TGTGCCAGCAGCCGAGGGACAGGGGGCTCAACTAATGAAAAACTGTTTTTT
cdr3_aa: CASSRGTGGSTNEKLFF

j_call: TRBJ2-1
d_call: TRBD2
clone_size: -
v_call: TRBV11-2
cdr3_nt: TGTGCCAGCAGCCTCTGGCAGGGGACTAGCGGGAGAGTTGAGCAGTTCTTC
cdr3_aa: CASSLWQGTSGRVEQFF

j_call: TRBJ1-2
d_call: TRBD1
clone_size: -
v_call: TRBV4-3
cdr3_nt: TGCGCCAGCAGCCACCTCCTGGACAGGGGGTTTAATGGCTACACCTTC
cdr3_aa: CASSHLLDRGFNGYTF

j_call: TRBJ1-1
d_call: TRBD1
clone_size: few
v_call: TRBV15
cdr3_nt: TGTGCCACCAGCAGAGCTGCCGGGACAGATAGTGAAGCTTTCTTT
cdr3_aa: CATSRAAGTDSEAFF

j_call: TRBJ2-5
d_call: -
clone_size: -
v_call: TRBV20-1
cdr3_nt: TGCAGTGCTAGTACCAGGCCTGCAGAGACCCAGTACTTC
cdr3_aa: CSASTRPAETQYF